The rows below give T cell receptor beta chains drawn from one sample of a study of cytomegalovirus exposure and HLA in healthy donors. Libraries were prepared by immunoSEQ multiplex PCR; TCRdb keeps only in-frame clonotypes and omits some of them. The repertoire consists of approximately 140,000 clones, with approximately 86% occurring once and the leading ten covering 8.7%. The specimen sequenced was PBMCs. Receptors were obtained from a man younger than 35 in good health and CMV-seropositive. CDR3s include the opening cysteine and the closing phenylalanine or tryptophan. A D gene is named only where the DNA matches it firmly. The size of a clone is reported for some rows only, either as once, few or many, or as a class for expanded clones.

CDR3: CASGFTGSYEQYF; DNA: TGTGCTAGTGGTTTTACGGGCTCCTACGAGCAGTACTTC; J: TRBJ2-7; V: TRBV12-5; D: -; length: 13; size: -
CDR3: CASSASGRVNTDTQYF; DNA: TGTGCCAGCAGCGCCAGCGGGAGGGTAAATACAGATACGCAGTATTTT; J: TRBJ2-3; V: TRBV7-2; D: TRBD2; length: 16; size: -
CDR3: CASSLDTGFYEQYF; DNA: TGCGCCAGCAGCTTAGATACAGGGTTCTACGAGCAGTACTTC; J: TRBJ2-7; V: TRBV5-1; D: -; length: 14; size: -
CDR3: CASSRGQGGYEQYF; DNA: TGTGCCAGCAGCCGTGGACAGGGGGGATACGAGCAGTACTTC; J: TRBJ2-7; V: TRBV7-2; D: TRBD1; length: 14; size: -
CDR3: CSAFLGNTIYF; DNA: TGCAGTGCTTTCCTTGGAAACACCATATATTTT; J: TRBJ1-3; V: TRBV20-1; D: -; length: 11; size: -
CDR3: CASRGRGLLSYNEQFF; DNA: TGTGCCAGCAGGGGCAGGGGGCTCTTATCCTACAATGAGCAGTTCTTC; J: TRBJ2-1; V: TRBV28; D: TRBD1; length: 16; size: -
CDR3: CAWRWGQGMGYTF; DNA: TGTGCCTGGAGGTGGGGGCAGGGGATGGGCTACACCTTC; J: TRBJ1-2; V: TRBV30; D: -; length: 13; size: -
CDR3: CASSQLAGNEQFF; DNA: TGTGCCAGCAGCCAGCTAGCTGGCAATGAGCAGTTCTTC; J: TRBJ2-1; V: TRBV14; D: -; length: 13; size: -
CDR3: CSVQRGAPETQYF; DNA: TGCAGCGTCCAACGCGGCGCCCCAGAGACCCAGTACTTC; J: TRBJ2-5; V: TRBV29-1; D: -; length: 13; size: -
CDR3: CASSEAGEVTF; DNA: TGTGCCAGCAGTGAAGCTGGCGAGGTCACCTTC; J: TRBJ1-2; V: TRBV6-5; D: -; length: 11; size: -
CDR3: CASRIAGGPPGELFF; DNA: TGTGCCAGCAGAATAGCGGGGGGGCCCCCCGGGGAGCTGTTTTTT; J: TRBJ2-2; V: TRBV5-8; D: TRBD2; length: 15; size: -
CDR3: CASRTGTLTYNEQFF; DNA: TGTGCCAGCAGGACCGGGACACTGACCTACAATGAGCAGTTCTTC; J: TRBJ2-1; V: TRBV2; D: -; length: 15; size: -
CDR3: CASSMARGNTGELFF; DNA: TGTGCCAGTAGTATGGCCCGGGGGAACACCGGGGAGCTGTTTTTT; J: TRBJ2-2; V: TRBV19; D: -; length: 15; size: -
CDR3: CASSPRVTGASTDTQYF; DNA: TGTGCCAGCTCACCACGGGTAACAGGGGCAAGCACAGATACGCAGTATTTT; J: TRBJ2-3; V: TRBV18; D: TRBD1; length: 17; size: -
CDR3: CASSPAGGRETQYF; DNA: TGTGCCAGCAGCCCAGCGGGAGGGCGAGAGACCCAGTACTTC; J: TRBJ2-5; V: TRBV6-5; D: TRBD2; length: 14; size: once
CDR3: CASSLGLAGGNSYEQYF; DNA: TGTGCCAGCAGCTTAGGACTAGCGGGGGGGAACTCCTACGAGCAGTACTTC; J: TRBJ2-7; V: TRBV5-4; D: TRBD2; length: 17; size: -
CDR3: CASSVDLMNTGELFF; DNA: TGTGCCAGCAGCGTAGATCTTATGAACACCGGGGAGCTGTTTTTT; J: TRBJ2-2; V: TRBV9; D: -; length: 15; size: -
CDR3: CASSPVEQETQYF; DNA: TGTGCCAGCAGCCCGGTGGAGCAAGAGACCCAGTACTTC; J: TRBJ2-5; V: TRBV5-4; D: -; length: 13; size: -
CDR3: CASSPRGPSGRANGELFF; DNA: TGTGCCAGCAGCCCCCGAGGGCCTAGCGGGAGGGCCAACGGGGAGCTGTTTTTT; J: TRBJ2-2; V: TRBV5-4; D: TRBD2; length: 18; size: -
CDR3: CASSMEGETQYF; DNA: TGTGCCAGTAGTATGGAGGGAGAGACCCAGTACTTC; J: TRBJ2-5; V: TRBV19; D: -; length: 12; size: once
CDR3: CASSPGGAQETQYF; DNA: TGTGCCAGCAGCCCCGGGGGGGCCCAAGAGACCCAGTACTTC; J: TRBJ2-5; V: TRBV6-5; D: TRBD2; length: 14; size: -
CDR3: CASSPEGLSNYGYTF; DNA: TGCGCCAGCAGCCCCGAAGGACTTTCTAACTATGGCTACACCTTC; J: TRBJ1-2; V: TRBV5-1; D: -; length: 15; size: -
CDR3: CASSRRGANTGELFF; DNA: TGTGCCAGCAGCCGCAGGGGAGCCAACACCGGGGAGCTGTTTTTT; J: TRBJ2-2; V: TRBV5-8; D: -; length: 15; size: -
CDR3: CASSVMGTLGARGYTF; DNA: TGTGCCAGCAGTGTCATGGGGACATTGGGGGCGCGGGGCTACACCTTC; J: TRBJ1-2; V: TRBV6-1; D: -; length: 16; size: once
CDR3: CASSWTTAGELFF; DNA: TGTGCCAGCAGTTGGACTACCGCCGGGGAGCTGTTTTTT; J: TRBJ2-2; V: TRBV2; D: -; length: 13; size: -
CDR3: CATDVDRVGEQYF; DNA: TGTGCCACCGACGTGGACAGGGTCGGAGAGCAGTACTTC; J: TRBJ2-7; V: TRBV15; D: TRBD1; length: 13; size: -
CDR3: CASSIKQGWGNEQFF; DNA: TGTGCCAGTAGTATAAAACAGGGGTGGGGCAATGAGCAGTTCTTC; J: TRBJ2-1; V: TRBV19; D: TRBD1; length: 15; size: once
CDR3: CASSQYQGESNTQYF; DNA: TGTGCCAGCAGCCAATACCAGGGTGAATCGAATACGCAGTATTTT; J: TRBJ2-3; V: TRBV16; D: -; length: 15; size: -
CDR3: CASKLGPGGNYGYTF; DNA: TGTGCCAGTAAATTGGGGCCAGGGGGGAACTATGGCTACACCTTC; J: TRBJ1-2; V: TRBV6-1; D: TRBD1; length: 15; size: -
CDR3: CASTRGNYNEQFF; DNA: TGTGCCAGCACCAGGGGGAACTACAATGAGCAGTTCTTC; J: TRBJ2-1; V: TRBV25-1; D: TRBD1; length: 13; size: -
CDR3: CASQGRWAAQETQYF; DNA: TGTGCCAGTCAGGGGCGTTGGGCAGCTCAAGAGACCCAGTACTTC; J: TRBJ2-5; V: TRBV2; D: -; length: 15; size: -
CDR3: CASRSLVMNTEAFF; DNA: TGTGCCAGCCGCTCACTAGTCATGAACACTGAAGCTTTCTTT; J: TRBJ1-1; V: TRBV27; D: -; length: 14; size: -
CDR3: CASSRAGTGDTEAFF; DNA: TGTGCCAGCAGCCGGGCGGGGACAGGGGACACTGAAGCTTTCTTT; J: TRBJ1-1; V: TRBV7-9; D: TRBD1; length: 15; size: -
CDR3: CASKGVGDNEQFF; DNA: TGTGCCAGCAAGGGGGTGGGGGACAATGAGCAGTTCTTC; J: TRBJ2-1; V: TRBV2; D: -; length: 13; size: -
CDR3: CASSPGLVTNEQFF; DNA: TGCGCCAGCAGCCCGGGACTAGTCACCAATGAGCAGTTCTTC; J: TRBJ2-1; V: TRBV4-1; D: TRBD2; length: 14; size: -
CDR3: CASSTPPGRPTTNEKLFF; DNA: TGTGCCAGTAGTACTCCGCCAGGGAGGCCTACAACTAATGAAAAACTGTTTTTT; J: TRBJ1-4; V: TRBV19; D: -; length: 18; size: once
CDR3: CASSLGEGYYEQYF; DNA: TGTGCCAGCAGCTTGGGGGAGGGCTACTACGAGCAGTACTTC; J: TRBJ2-7; V: TRBV11-2; D: TRBD2; length: 14; size: -
CDR3: CASRDRGQAFF; DNA: TGTGCCAGCAGAGACAGGGGGCAAGCTTTCTTT; J: TRBJ1-1; V: TRBV2; D: TRBD1; length: 11; size: -
CDR3: CASRSRDRGNEQFF; DNA: TGTGCCAGCAGGTCCCGGGACAGGGGGAATGAGCAGTTCTTC; J: TRBJ2-1; V: TRBV6-5; D: TRBD1; length: 14; size: -
CDR3: CASRGSSYNEQFF; DNA: TGTGCCAGCAGGGGCAGCTCCTACAATGAGCAGTTCTTC; J: TRBJ2-1; V: TRBV5-6; D: -; length: 13; size: -
CDR3: CAWRGGLADRSYNEQFF; DNA: TGTGCCTGGAGGGGGGGACTAGCGGACCGCTCCTACAATGAGCAGTTCTTC; J: TRBJ2-1; V: TRBV30; D: TRBD2; length: 17; size: -
CDR3: CASRLAGSNEQFF; DNA: TGTGCCAGCAGGCTAGCGGGGAGCAATGAGCAGTTCTTC; J: TRBJ2-1; V: TRBV14; D: TRBD2; length: 13; size: -
CDR3: CASGDSSDEKLFF; DNA: TGTGCCAGCGGGGACTCATCGGACGAAAAACTGTTTTTT; J: TRBJ1-4; V: TRBV6-5; D: -; length: 13; size: once
CDR3: CASSDGRTTLGSYNEQFF; DNA: TGTGCCAGCAGTGACGGTCGGACTACTCTGGGGTCCTACAATGAGCAGTTCTTC; J: TRBJ2-1; V: TRBV6-4; D: -; length: 18; size: -
CDR3: CASSAGQGAYGYTF; DNA: TGTGCCAGCAGCGCGGGACAGGGGGCCTATGGCTACACCTTC; J: TRBJ1-2; V: TRBV5-6; D: TRBD1; length: 14; size: -
CDR3: CSASSQDTQYF; DNA: TGCAGTGCTAGTTCCCAAGATACGCAGTATTTT; J: TRBJ2-3; V: TRBV20-1; D: -; length: 11; size: -
CDR3: CASSELRLNEQYF; DNA: TGTGCCAGCAGTGAACTGAGACTTAACGAGCAGTACTTC; J: TRBJ2-7; V: TRBV6-1; D: -; length: 13; size: -
CDR3: CASSLAGSSYEQYF; DNA: TGTGCCAGCAGCTTAGCAGGGAGCTCCTACGAGCAGTACTTC; J: TRBJ2-7; V: TRBV7-8; D: -; length: 14; size: -
CDR3: CASERLPGNTIYF; DNA: TGTGCCAGTGAACGGTTACCTGGAAACACCATATATTTT; J: TRBJ1-3; V: TRBV19; D: -; length: 13; size: once
CDR3: CASSESREPQHF; DNA: TGCGCCAGCAGTGAGTCTAGAGAGCCCCAGCATTTT; J: TRBJ1-5; V: TRBV10-1; D: -; length: 12; size: -
CDR3: CSVEPGNTEAFF; DNA: TGCAGCGTTGAACCAGGGAACACTGAAGCTTTCTTT; J: TRBJ1-1; V: TRBV29-1; D: -; length: 12; size: -
CDR3: CASSLGSADYGELFF; DNA: TGTGCCAGCAGCTTAGGGTCTGCCGACTACGGGGAGCTGTTTTTT; J: TRBJ2-2; V: TRBV7-9; D: -; length: 15; size: once
CDR3: CASSLQGGETQYF; DNA: TGCGCCAGCAGCCTACAGGGAGGGGAGACCCAGTACTTC; J: TRBJ2-5; V: TRBV5-1; D: -; length: 13; size: -
CDR3: CASNAGSTSGTGDTQYF; DNA: TGTGCCAGCAACGCAGGGTCGACTAGCGGGACTGGAGATACGCAGTATTTT; J: TRBJ2-3; V: TRBV11-3; D: TRBD2; length: 17; size: -
CDR3: CASIPGGRDGYTF; DNA: TGTGCCAGCATACCAGGGGGCAGGGATGGCTACACCTTC; J: TRBJ1-2; V: TRBV2; D: TRBD1; length: 13; size: -
CDR3: CASSFPGTGPQRGQFF; DNA: TGTGCCAGCAGCTTCCCCGGGACAGGCCCCCAACGCGGGCAGTTCTTC; J: TRBJ2-1; V: TRBV7-9; D: TRBD1; length: 16; size: -